The clone carrying this TCR beta chain appeared a single time. The target antigen is unknown. This entry comes from a study of cytomegalovirus exposure and HLA in healthy donors. Study-wide background: Earlier work reported 110 million or so unique TCR beta sequences from some 180 million T cells. The study placed over 65% of its approximately 400 genotyped donors in the Caucasian-associated ancestry cluster. General observations from the study: Productive rates of about 87% or about 30% were seen for most TCR beta V segments in an earlier analysis. A reported reduction in N-insertions relative to the approximately 670-donor mean was seen in an Asian-associated ancestry cluster in a later analysis.

PCR used 60 Vbeta primers and 13 Jbeta primers. Sequencing was performed with immunoSEQ multiplex PCR; in TCRdb, only in-frame clones are kept and a portion is missing. The table records about 130,000 clones, around 80% of them present only once. The CDR3 totals 13 residues. V lost 7 bases to trimming and J lost 5 bases, with 14 bases between them. Germline CDR1 reads MDHEN; CDR2 reads SYDVKM. The source material was PBMCs. This chain links TRBV28 with TRBJ2-5; tentatively, D is TRBD2 (6 bases). The clonotype was recovered from a female donor in good health and CMV-seronegative. The CDR3: CASTEGRDETQYF. CDR3 bases: TGTGCCAGCACGGAGGGCCGGGACGAGACCCAGTACTTC. Full variable domain (rest looked up from reference TRBV28 and TRBJ2-5): DVKVTQSSRYLVKRTGEKVFLECVQDMDHENMFWYRQDPGLGLRLIYFSYDVKMKEKGDIPEGYSVSREKKERFSLILESASTNQTSMYLCASTEGRDETQYFGPGTRLLVL.